These 9 T cell receptor beta chains share one sample of origin, sequenced in a study of T-cell memory formation after mild COVID-19. TCRdb independently ran MiXCR on the 5' RACE reads; one entry per CDR3 protein. This table holds about 180,000 distinct CDR3 sequences, around 20% found once. Sequencing was performed on PBMCs or a T cell subset sorted from them (not recorded which). The receptor set was obtained from a man aged 18-30 years who had mild COVID-19 (a few samples of this study predate the infection). Cell type and time point are not known.

V and J are TRBV13 and TRBJ1-2; 7 bases align to TRBD1. The CDR3 sequence is 15 residues long. The trim removed 4 bases at V and 3 bases at J, leaving 8 bases unmatched. CDR1 and CDR2 (germline): PRHDT, FYEKMQ (reference sequence). The CDR3 bases are TGTGCCAGCAGCTCCATGACAGGGTTGGACTATGGCTACACCTTC. Protein product: CASSSMTGLDYGYTF.

This clonotype appeared a few times. This sequence joins TRBV20-1 and TRBJ1-2; 7 positions agree with TRBD1. Germline V gene data show CDR1 as DFQATT and CDR2 as SNEGSKA (reference sequence). The length of the CDR3 is 13 residues. V trimming: 3 bases; J trimming: 5 bases; junction bases outside the gene matches: 6. CDR3 amino acids: CSASQQGRYGYTF. The CDR3 DNA reads TGCAGTGCTAGCCAACAGGGGCGATATGGCTACACCTTC.

This clonotype occurred many times. This CDR3 is CASSLRYRGDEQYF. As DNA, the CDR3 is TGTGCCAGCAGTTTACGGTACAGGGGCGACGAGCAGTACTTC. The V call is TRBV12-3 or TRBV12-4, the J call TRBJ2-7; 7 bases line up with TRBD1. The V segment lost 2 bases and the J segment 5 bases; nucleotides outside the gene matches: 6. CDR3 length: 14 amino acids.

This clonotype was detected a few times. The chain employs TRBV7-3 and TRBJ1-4; D gene ambiguous. Trimming cost V 4 bases and J 8 bases, with 5 bases left between them. Germline CDR1 SGHTA, CDR2 FQGTGA. The CDR3 covers 11 residues. This chain's CDR3 is CASSYTEKLFF. The CDR3 nucleotides are TGTGCCAGCAGCTACACAGAAAAACTGTTTTTT.

This clonotype turned up a few times. This chain uses TRBV20-1 with TRBJ1-2, with D possibly being TRBD1 (6 bases). V was trimmed by 3 bases and J by 5 bases, leaving 10 bases between them. The CDR3 is made up of 12 amino acids. CDR1 and CDR2 (germline): DFQATT, SNEGSKA (reference sequence). For the CDR3, the DNA is TGCAGTGCTAGCGGGGGGGCGTATGGCTACACCTTC. It specifies CSASGGAYGYTF.

The sample holds many counts of this clonotype. This chain links TRBV7-2 with TRBJ2-5; D ambiguous. The CDR3 contains 14 residues. Between the trimmed V and J ends, which lost 1 base and 3 bases, there was a span of 9 bases. Germline loops: CDR1 SGHTA, CDR2 FQGNSA. The CDR3 sequence: CASSLVGYEETQYF. CDR3 nucleotide sequence: TGTGCCAGCAGCTTAGTGGGCTACGAAGAGACCCAGTACTTC.

This clonotype showed up just a few times. The chain combines TRBV7-3 with TRBJ2-2, with D possibly matching TRBD2 (7 bases). This CDR3 has 16 residues. V was clipped by 5 bases and J by 3 bases, with 16 bases between them. Germline CDR1 SGHTA, CDR2 FQGTGA. This chain's CDR3 is CASSLTGGRYTGELFF. The CDR3, as DNA: TGTGCCAGCAGCCTCACCGGGGGGCGGTACACCGGGGAGCTGTTTTTT.

This clonotype was recorded at least ten times. CDR3 DNA sequence: TGTGCCAGCAGCGTAGGGGTGGCGGGCGGGGAGACCCAGTACTTC. Translation gives CASSVGVAGGETQYF. The chain employs TRBV7-3 and TRBJ2-5; tentatively, D is TRBD1 or TRBD2 (5 bases each). CDR1 is SGHTA, CDR2 FQGTGA, per germline. The CDR3 consists of 15 residues. The germline V and J ends were trimmed by 5 bases and 5 bases, with 18 bases remaining between them.

The chain is built from TRBV15 and TRBJ2-2; no firm D call. Germline assignment: CDR1 LNHNV and CDR2 YYDKDF (reference sequence). The CDR3 is 13 amino acids. V gave up 1 base and J gave up 4 bases, with 4 bases separating them. The CDR3 sequence is CATSRGGTGELFF. The CDR3 DNA sequence: TGTGCCACCAGCAGAGGTGGCACCGGGGAGCTGTTTTTT.